The sequence of this TCR beta chain was determined in a study of cytomegalovirus exposure and HLA in healthy donors. In the study overall: There were fewer than 500 genotyped donors. Of these, 81% fell in the genetic ancestry cluster associated with self-reported Caucasian donors. Study-wide points: The authors excluded some V segments, including TRBV6-2 and TRBV6-3, as indistinguishable.

The PCR contained 60 Vbeta and 13 Jbeta primers. Sequencing used immunoSEQ multiplex PCR; TCRdb keeps in-frame clones, though not all of them. The profile shows roughly 100,000 clones, around four fifths of them singletons. Trimming cost V 1 base and J 4 bases, with 20 bases left between them. Germline CDR1 is SGHAT and CDR2 is FQNNGV. The CDR3 length is 19 residues. This clone was seen only once. The antigen is not known. The chain links TRBV11-2 to TRBJ1-6, with D perhaps matching TRBD1 (5 bases). This receptor was obtained from a woman between 40 and 55 years old in good health and CMV-seropositive. Sequencing was carried out using PBMCs. CDR3 bases: TGTGCCAGCAGCTTAGCGGGCAGGGCATATTCAAAATATAATTCACCCCTCCACTTT. Its translation: CASSLAGRAYSKYNSPLHF.